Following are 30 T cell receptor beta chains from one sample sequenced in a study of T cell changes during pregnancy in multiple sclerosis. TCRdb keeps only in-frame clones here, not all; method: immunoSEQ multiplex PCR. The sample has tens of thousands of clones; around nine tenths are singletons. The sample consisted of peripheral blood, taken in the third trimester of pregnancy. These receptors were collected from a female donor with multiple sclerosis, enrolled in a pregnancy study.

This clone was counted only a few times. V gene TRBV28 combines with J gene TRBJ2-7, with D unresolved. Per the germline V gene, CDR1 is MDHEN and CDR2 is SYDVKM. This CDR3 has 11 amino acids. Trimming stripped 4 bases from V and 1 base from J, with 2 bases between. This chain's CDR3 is CASSSSYEQYF. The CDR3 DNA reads TGTGCCAGCAGTTCATCCTACGAGCAGTACTTC. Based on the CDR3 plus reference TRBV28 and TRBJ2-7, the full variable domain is DVKVTQSSRYLVKRTGEKVFLECVQDMDHENMFWYRQDPGLGLRLIYFSYDVKMKEKGDIPEGYSVSREKKERFSLILESASTNQTSMYLCASSSSYEQYFGPGTRLTVT.

DNA of the CDR3: TGCGCCAGCAGCTCAGGCAGGGCTGAGACCCAGTACTTC. As protein: CASSSGRAETQYF. The J gene is TRBJ2-5, the V gene TRBV5-1; D is possibly TRBD1 (5 bases). Looked up from germline, CDR1 is SGHRS and CDR2 is YFSETQ. The CDR3 has 13 amino acids. V gave up 3 bases and J gave up 5 bases, with 11 bases separating them.

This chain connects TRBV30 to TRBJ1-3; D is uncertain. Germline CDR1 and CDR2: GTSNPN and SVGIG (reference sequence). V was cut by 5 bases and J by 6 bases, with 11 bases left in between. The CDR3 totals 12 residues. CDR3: CAWGGFLNTIYF. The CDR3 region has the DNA TGTGCCTGGGGAGGGTTTTTAAACACCATATATTTT.

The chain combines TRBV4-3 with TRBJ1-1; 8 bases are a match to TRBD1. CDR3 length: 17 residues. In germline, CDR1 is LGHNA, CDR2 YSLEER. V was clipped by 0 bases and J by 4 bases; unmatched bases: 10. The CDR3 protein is CASSQDLAGGTSTEAFF. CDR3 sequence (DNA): TGCGCCAGCAGCCAAGATCTGGCAGGGGGCACGAGCACTGAAGCTTTCTTT.

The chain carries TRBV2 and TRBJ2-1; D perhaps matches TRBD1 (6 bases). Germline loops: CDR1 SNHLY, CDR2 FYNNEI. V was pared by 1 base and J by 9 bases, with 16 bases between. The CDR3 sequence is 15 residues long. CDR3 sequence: CASSEGDIGWGEQFF. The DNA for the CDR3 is TGTGCCAGCAGTGAAGGGGACATCGGATGGGGTGAGCAGTTCTTC.

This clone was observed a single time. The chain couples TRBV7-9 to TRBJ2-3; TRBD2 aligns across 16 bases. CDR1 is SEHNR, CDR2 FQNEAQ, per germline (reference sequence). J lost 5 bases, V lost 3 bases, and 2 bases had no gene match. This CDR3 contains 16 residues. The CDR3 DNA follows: TGTGCCAGCAGCTTGGGACTAGCGGGGGGGCGAGATACGCAGTATTTT. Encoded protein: CASSLGLAGGRDTQYF. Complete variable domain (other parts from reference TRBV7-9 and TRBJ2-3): DTGVSQNPRHKITKRGQNVTFRCDPISEHNRLYWYRQTLGQGPEFLTYFQNEAQLEKSRLLSDRFSAERPKGSFSTLEIQRTEQGDSAMYLCASSLGLAGGRDTQYFGPGTRLTVL.

CDR3 sequence (DNA): TGCGCCAGCAGTGAGTCGATTAACGTCTTAGCCTACAATGAGCAGTTCTTC. Amino acid sequence: CASSESINVLAYNEQFF. The chain is built from TRBV10-1 and TRBJ2-1; D call uncertain. Germline V gene lookup returns CDR1 WNHNN and CDR2 SYGVQD (reference sequence). The V and J ends lost 0 bases and 2 bases respectively, with 14 bases between them. The length of the CDR3 is 17 residues.

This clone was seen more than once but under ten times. The CDR3: CASGVAPEAFF. Written as DNA, the CDR3 is TGTGCCAGCGGCGTAGCCCCTGAAGCTTTCTTT. The chain employs TRBV2 and TRBJ1-1; unclear D gene. The CDR3 extends over 11 amino acids. V lost 8 bases to trimming and J lost 6 bases, with 10 bases between them. Germline values: CDR1 SNHLY, CDR2 FYNNEI.

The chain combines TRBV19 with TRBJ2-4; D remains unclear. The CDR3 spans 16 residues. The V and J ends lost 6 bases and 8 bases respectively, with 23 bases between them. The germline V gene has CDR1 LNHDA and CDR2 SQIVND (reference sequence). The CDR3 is CASSPPSLGSSYIQYF. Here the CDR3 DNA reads TGTGCCAGTAGCCCACCCTCCCTGGGCAGTTCGTACATTCAGTACTTC.

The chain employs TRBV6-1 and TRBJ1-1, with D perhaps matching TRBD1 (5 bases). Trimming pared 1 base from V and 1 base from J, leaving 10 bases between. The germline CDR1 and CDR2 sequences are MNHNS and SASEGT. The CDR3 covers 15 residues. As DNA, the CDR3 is TGTGCCAGCAGTGAAGAGGGGCTAGAGAACACTGAAGCTTTCTTT. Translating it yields CASSEEGLENTEAFF.

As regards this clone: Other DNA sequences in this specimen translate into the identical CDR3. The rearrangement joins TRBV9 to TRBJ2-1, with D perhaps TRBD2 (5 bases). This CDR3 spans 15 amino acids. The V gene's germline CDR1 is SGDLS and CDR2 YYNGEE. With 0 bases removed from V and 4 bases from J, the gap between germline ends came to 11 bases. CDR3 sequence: CASSVDWRPYNEQFF. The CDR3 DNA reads TGTGCCAGCAGCGTAGACTGGAGGCCTTACAATGAGCAGTTCTTC.

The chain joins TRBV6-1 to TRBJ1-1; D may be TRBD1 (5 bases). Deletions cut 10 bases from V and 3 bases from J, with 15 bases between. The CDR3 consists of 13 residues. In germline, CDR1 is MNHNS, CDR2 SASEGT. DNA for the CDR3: TGTGCCATTACACGGGGGGTCGACACTGAAGCTTTCTTT. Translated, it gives CAITRGVDTEAFF.

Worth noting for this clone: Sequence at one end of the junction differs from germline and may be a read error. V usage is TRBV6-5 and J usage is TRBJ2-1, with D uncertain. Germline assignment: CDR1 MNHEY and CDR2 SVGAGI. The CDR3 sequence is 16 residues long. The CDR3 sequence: CASSYYSSPSYNEQFF. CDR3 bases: TGTGCCAGCAGCTACTACTCAAGTCCGTCCTACAATGAGCAGTTCTTC.

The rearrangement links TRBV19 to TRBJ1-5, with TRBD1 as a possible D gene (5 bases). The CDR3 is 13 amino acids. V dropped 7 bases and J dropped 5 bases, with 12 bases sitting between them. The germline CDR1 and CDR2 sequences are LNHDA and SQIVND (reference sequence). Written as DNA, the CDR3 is TGTGCCAGTACCCGGGGGAGAGATCAGCCCCAGCATTTT. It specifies CASTRGRDQPQHF.

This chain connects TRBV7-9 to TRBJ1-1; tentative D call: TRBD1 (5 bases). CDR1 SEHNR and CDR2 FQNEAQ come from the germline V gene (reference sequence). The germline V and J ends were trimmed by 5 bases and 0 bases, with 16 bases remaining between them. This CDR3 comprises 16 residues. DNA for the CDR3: TGTGCCAGCAGCCGGAGGGACGGAATAATGAACACTGAAGCTTTCTTT. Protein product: CASSRRDGIMNTEAFF.

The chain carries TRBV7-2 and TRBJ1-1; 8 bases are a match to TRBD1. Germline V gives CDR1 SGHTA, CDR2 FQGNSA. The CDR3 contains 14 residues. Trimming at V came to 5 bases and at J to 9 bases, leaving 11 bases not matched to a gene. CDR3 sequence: CASSQGGRGPKAFF. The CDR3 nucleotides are TGTGCCAGCAGCCAAGGGGGCAGGGGGCCGAAAGCTTTCTTT.

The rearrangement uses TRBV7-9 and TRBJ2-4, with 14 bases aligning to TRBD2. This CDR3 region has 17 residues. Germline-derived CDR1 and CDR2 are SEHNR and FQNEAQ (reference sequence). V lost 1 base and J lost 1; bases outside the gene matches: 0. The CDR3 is CASSLGTSGRAKNIQYF. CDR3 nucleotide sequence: TGTGCCAGCAGCTTAGGGACTAGCGGGAGGGCCAAAAACATTCAGTACTTC.

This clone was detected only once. CDR3 DNA sequence: TGTGCCAGCAGCTTAGGATGGAGCTCCTACGAGCAGTACTTC. Residues: CASSLGWSSYEQYF. This chain uses TRBV7-8 with TRBJ2-7; D unclear. The CDR3 covers 14 residues. Germline V gene data show CDR1 as SGHVS and CDR2 as FQNEAQ. Trimming stripped 1 base from V and 0 bases from J, with 7 bases between.

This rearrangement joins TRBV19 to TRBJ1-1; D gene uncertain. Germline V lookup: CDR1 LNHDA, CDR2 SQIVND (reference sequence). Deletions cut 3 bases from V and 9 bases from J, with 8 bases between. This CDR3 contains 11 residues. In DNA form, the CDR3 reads TGTGCCAGTAGTATCTATTCTCAAGCTTTCTTT. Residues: CASSIYSQAFF.

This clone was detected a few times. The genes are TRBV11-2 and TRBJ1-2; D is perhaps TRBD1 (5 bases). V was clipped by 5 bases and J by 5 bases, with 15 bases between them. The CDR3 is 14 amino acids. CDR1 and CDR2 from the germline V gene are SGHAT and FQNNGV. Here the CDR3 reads CASSPNRRLYGYTF. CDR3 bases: TGTGCCAGCAGCCCGAACAGGAGATTGTATGGCTACACCTTC.

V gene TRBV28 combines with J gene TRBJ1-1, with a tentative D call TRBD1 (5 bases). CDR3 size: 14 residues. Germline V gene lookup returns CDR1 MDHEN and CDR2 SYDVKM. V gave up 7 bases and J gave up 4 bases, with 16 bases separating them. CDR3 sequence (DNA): TGTGCCAGCACCTTGGGGGGGTTGGGCACTGAAGCTTTCTTT. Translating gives CASTLGGLGTEAFF.

The CDR3 sequence: CASSPTSEETQYF. DNA of the CDR3: TGTGCCAGCTCACCAACAAGTGAAGAGACCCAGTACTTC. The V call is TRBV18, the J call TRBJ2-5; no firm D call. The V gene lost 2 bases and the J gene lost 3 bases, with 7 bases spanning the gap. Germline loops: CDR1 KGHSH, CDR2 LQKENI. The CDR3 sequence is 13 residues long.

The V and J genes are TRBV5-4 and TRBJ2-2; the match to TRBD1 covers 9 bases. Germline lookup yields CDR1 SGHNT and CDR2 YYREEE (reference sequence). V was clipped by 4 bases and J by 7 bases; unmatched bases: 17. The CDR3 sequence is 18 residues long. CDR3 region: CASSLRLLYGTGHGELFF. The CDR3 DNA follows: TGTGCCAGCAGCCTCCGATTATTATACGGGACAGGGCACGGGGAGCTGTTTTTT.

The CDR3 DNA follows: TGTGCCAGCAGCTTCCAGGGTGGCGCCGGGGAGCTGTTTTTT. Encoded protein: CASSFQGGAGELFF. The V gene is TRBV11-3, the J gene TRBJ2-2, with D possibly TRBD1 on 5 matching bases. This CDR3 is built from 14 residues. Trimming removed 3 bases at V and 6 bases at J, with 11 bases between. Germline loops: CDR1 SGHNT, CDR2 YENEEA. Full variable domain (rest looked up from reference TRBV11-3 and TRBJ2-2): EAGVVQSPRYKIIEKKQPVAFWCNPISGHNTLYWYLQNLGQGPELLIRYENEEAVDDSQLPKDRFSAERLKGVDSTLKIQPAELGDSAVYLCASSFQGGAGELFFGEGSRLTVL.

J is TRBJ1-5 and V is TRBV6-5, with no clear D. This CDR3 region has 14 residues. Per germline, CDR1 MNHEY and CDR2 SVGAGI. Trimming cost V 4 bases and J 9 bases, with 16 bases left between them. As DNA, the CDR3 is TGTGCCAGCAGTTTTAGCGAGGACCGCTCGCCCCAGCATTTT. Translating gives CASSFSEDRSPQHF.

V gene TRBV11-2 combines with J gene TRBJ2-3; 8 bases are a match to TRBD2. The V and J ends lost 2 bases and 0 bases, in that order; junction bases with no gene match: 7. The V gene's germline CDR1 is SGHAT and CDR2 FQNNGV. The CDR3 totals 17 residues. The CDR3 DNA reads TGTGCCAGCAGCTTATCGGGGGGGTGGGCTAGCACAGATACGCAGTATTTT. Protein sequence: CASSLSGGWASTDTQYF.

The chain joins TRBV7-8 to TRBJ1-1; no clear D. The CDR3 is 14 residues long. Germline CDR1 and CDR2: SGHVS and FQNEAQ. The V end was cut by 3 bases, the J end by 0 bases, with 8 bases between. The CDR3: CASSFYLVNTEAFF. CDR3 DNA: TGTGCCAGCAGCTTTTATCTCGTGAACACTGAAGCTTTCTTT.

The DNA for the CDR3 is TGTGCCAGCAGCTTGGTGGCTAGCGGGGGCCCTAACCAAGAGACCCAGTACTTC. Translated, it gives CASSLVASGGPNQETQYF. The J gene is TRBJ2-5, the V gene TRBV5-5; 10 bases line up with TRBD2. Germline loops: CDR1 SGHKS, CDR2 YYEKEE (reference sequence). The CDR3 contains 18 residues. V was clipped by 0 bases and J by 0 bases; unmatched bases: 8. Together with reference TRBV5-5 and TRBJ2-5, the CDR3 gives the full variable domain: DAGVTQSPTHLIKTRGQQVTLRCSPISGHKSVSWYQQVLGQGPQFIFQYYEKEERGRGNFPDRFSARQFPNYSSELNVNALLLGDSALYLCASSLVASGGPNQETQYFGPGTRLLVL.

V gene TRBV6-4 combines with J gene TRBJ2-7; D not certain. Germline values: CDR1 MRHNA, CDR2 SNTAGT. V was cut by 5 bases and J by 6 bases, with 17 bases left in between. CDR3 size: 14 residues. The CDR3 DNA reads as TGTGCCAGCAGTCCTGACTCTGCAGTTGGCGAGCAGTACTTC. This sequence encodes CASSPDSAVGEQYF.

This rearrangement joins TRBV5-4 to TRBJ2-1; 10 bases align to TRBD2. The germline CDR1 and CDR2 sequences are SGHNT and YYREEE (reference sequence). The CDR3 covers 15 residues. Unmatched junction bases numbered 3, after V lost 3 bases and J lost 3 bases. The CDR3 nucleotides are TGTGCCAGCAGCTATGCTAGCGGGGGCTACAATGAGCAGTTCTTC. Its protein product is CASSYASGGYNEQFF.